Shown below are 17 T cell receptor beta chains from a single sample sequenced in a study of early T cells in non-severe SARS-CoV-2 infection. TCRdb re-analysed the 5' RACE reads in MiXCR, keeping a single row per CDR3 protein. The sample records about 64,000 distinct CDR3 sequences, about 11% being singletons. Sequencing was performed on whole blood, taken at baseline. The receptors come from an adult who was a healthcare worker with PCR-confirmed SARS-CoV-2 infection or an uninfected control (not recorded which).

This clonotype was found a few times. The V and J genes are TRBV18 and TRBJ1-3, with TRBD1 matching over 9 bases. V lost 1 base, J lost 3 bases, and 4 bases stayed unmatched. CDR1 is KGHSH, CDR2 LQKENI, per germline. This CDR3 has 16 amino acids. The CDR3 sequence: CASSPRDREIGNTIYF. DNA for the CDR3: TGTGCCAGCTCACCACGGGACAGGGAGATTGGAAACACCATATATTTT. The whole variable domain, remainder taken from reference TRBV18 and TRBJ1-3, is NAGVMQNPRHLVRRRGQEARLRCSPMKGHSHVYWYRQLPEEGLKFMVYLQKENIIDESGMPKERFSAEFPKEGPSILRIQQVVRGDSAAYFCASSPRDREIGNTIYFGEGSWLTVV.

The chain uses TRBV9 and TRBJ1-3; D gene unclear. Germline CDR1 SGDLS, CDR2 YYNGEE. Trimming took 0 bases from V and 1 from J, leaving 2 bases between them. The CDR3 extends over 13 amino acids. CDR3 loop: CASSVESGNTIYF. In DNA, the CDR3 is TGTGCCAGCAGCGTAGAGTCTGGAAACACCATATATTTT.

In the case of this clonotype: A much larger clonotype is one base distant, so this may be a read error. The V and J genes are TRBV20-1 and TRBJ1-2; D call uncertain. Germline V CDR1 and CDR2: DFQATT, SNEGSKA (reference sequence). This CDR3 spans 13 amino acids. CDR3 nucleotide sequence: TGCAGTACTAGTCCGGCAGGCAACTATGGCTACACCTTC. Residues: CSTSPAGNYGYTF.

This rearrangement joins TRBV27 to TRBJ2-6, with D unclear. Germline CDR1 MNHEY, CDR2 SMNVEV (reference sequence). Trimming took off 6 bases at V and 0 bases at J, with 15 bases between the two ends. The CDR3 loop spans 17 amino acids. CDR3 DNA: TGTGCCAGCAGCCCCCTAGGACGGATCTCTGGGGCCAACGTCCTGACTTTC. Amino acid sequence: CASSPLGRISGANVLTF.

This clonotype was found a few times. The chain joins TRBV27 to TRBJ1-1; D uncertain. There are 18 residues in the CDR3. CDR1 and CDR2 from the germline V gene are MNHEY and SMNVEV (reference sequence). V dropped 3 bases and J dropped 9 bases, with 29 bases sitting between them. This CDR3 is CASSFFGTGSGSASQAFF. The DNA for the CDR3 is TGTGCCAGCAGTTTCTTTGGAACGGGCAGTGGATCGGCCTCCCAAGCTTTCTTT.

At least ten counts were recorded for this clonotype. The V call is TRBV12-3 or TRBV12-4, the J call TRBJ2-7; 10 bases are shared with TRBD1. The CDR3 runs 13 residues. V shed 3 bases and J 6 bases; nucleotides not matched to a gene: 2. CDR3 nucleotide sequence: TGTGCCAGCAGTTTGGGACAGGGGTCCGAGCAGTACTTC. It codes for CASSLGQGSEQYF.

The chain couples TRBV3-1 to TRBJ2-2; 9 bases align to TRBD1. The CDR3 length is 17 residues. Looked up from germline, CDR1 is LGHDT and CDR2 is YNNKEL (reference sequence). With 3 bases clipped from V and 3 bases from J, the junction kept 8 bases outside the gene matches. The CDR3 reads CASSHRPRTGDTGELFF. CDR3 DNA: TGTGCCAGCAGCCACCGACCCCGGACAGGGGACACCGGGGAGCTGTTTTTT.

On this clonotype itself: This probably arose from a read error, given a far larger clone one base away. The chain carries TRBV5-5 and TRBJ2-7; 7 nucleotides match TRBD2. The CDR3 sequence is 14 residues long. Germline CDR1 SGHKS, CDR2 YYEKEE (reference sequence). With V trimmed by 4 bases and J by 7 bases, 11 bases remained unmatched. The CDR3 DNA is TGTGCCAGCAGCCCCCCCTTGGACGGGGGGGAGCAGTACTTC. Translation: CASSPPLDGGEQYF.

This chain connects TRBV7-3 to TRBJ2-1; D remains ambiguous. The V gene's germline CDR1 is SGHTA and CDR2 FQGTGA. CDR3 length: 13 residues. The V end was cut by 5 bases, the J end by 8 bases, with 13 bases between. In DNA form, the CDR3 reads TGTGCCAGCAGCCTCGGGTTCGACGATGAGCAGTTCTTC. Encoded protein: CASSLGFDDEQFF.

In this sample, this clonotype turned up many times. V usage is TRBV6-6 and J usage is TRBJ2-7; 7 bases are a match to TRBD1. This CDR3 has 14 amino acids. The J segment lost 2 bases and the V segment lost 2 bases, leaving 3 bases of the junction unmatched. Germline V gives CDR1 MNHNY, CDR2 SVGAGI (reference sequence). The CDR3 loop reads CASSYRDSPYEQYF. DNA for the CDR3: TGTGCCAGCAGTTACCGGGACAGTCCCTACGAGCAGTACTTC.

This chain uses TRBV20-1 with TRBJ1-2; D is unclear. Deletions cut 4 bases from V and 3 bases from J, with 6 bases between. The CDR3 extends over 11 amino acids. The V gene's germline CDR1 is DFQATT and CDR2 SNEGSKA (reference sequence). DNA of the CDR3: TGCAGTGCTACCACAGACTATGGCTACACCTTC. Its protein product is CSATTDYGYTF.

This clonotype was detected a few times. For the CDR3, the DNA is TGTGCCAGTAACCCGAAGGCAAATCTGAATTATGGCTACACCTTC. It encodes CASNPKANLNYGYTF. V gene TRBV19 combines with J gene TRBJ1-2; D gene uncertain. Germline lookup yields CDR1 LNHDA and CDR2 SQIVND (reference sequence). This CDR3 is 15 amino acids long. The V gene lost 7 bases and the J gene lost 5 bases, with 20 bases spanning the gap.

The chain has TRBV20-1 and TRBJ2-1; D unclear. The length of the CDR3 is 11 residues. The V end was cut by 5 bases, the J end by 10 bases, with 12 bases between. The V gene's germline CDR1 is DFQATT and CDR2 SNEGSKA (reference sequence). CDR3 DNA sequence: TGCAGTGCTTCCCATACCAAGGAGCAGTTCTTC. It yields the protein CSASHTKEQFF.

This clonotype showed up many times. The gene calls are TRBV9 and TRBJ1-2; D is possibly TRBD1 (6 bases). Deletions cut 5 bases from V and 4 bases from J, with 18 bases between. Germline V CDR1 and CDR2: SGDLS, YYNGEE. CDR3 length: 15 amino acids. CDR3 sequence (DNA): TGTGCCAGCAGTCTCACCGGACAGCCTAGCTATGGCTACACCTTC. Its protein product is CASSLTGQPSYGYTF.

This clonotype was counted many times. The chain couples TRBV9 to TRBJ2-2, with 8 bases aligning to TRBD1. Losses at the gene ends were 1 base for V and 6 bases for J; bases not matched to a gene: 8. The CDR3 extends over 16 amino acids. Looked up from germline, CDR1 is SGDLS and CDR2 is YYNGEE. CDR3 DNA: TGTGCCAGCAGCGTACGAGGGCAGGGGGCATCCGGGGAGCTGTTTTTT. It translates to CASSVRGQGASGELFF.

The chain is built from TRBV20-1 and TRBJ1-3; no clear D. V was cut by 0 bases and J by 2 bases, with 14 bases left in between. CDR3 length: 16 residues. Germline V lookup: CDR1 DFQATT, CDR2 SNEGSKA (reference sequence). This chain's CDR3 is CSARDTPGLAGNTIYF. Written as DNA, the CDR3 is TGCAGTGCTAGAGATACTCCAGGTCTCGCTGGAAACACCATATATTTT.

A single count supports this clonotype. V and J are TRBV27 and TRBJ1-2; 7 nucleotides agree with TRBD1. J lost 3 bases, V lost 8 bases, and 6 bases had no gene match. CDR3 length: 13 residues. Germline V gene sequence: CDR1 MNHEY, CDR2 SMNVEV (reference sequence). CDR3 coding DNA: TGTGCCAGCTATGACAGGGAGCACTATGGCTACACCTTC. Protein: CASYDREHYGYTF.